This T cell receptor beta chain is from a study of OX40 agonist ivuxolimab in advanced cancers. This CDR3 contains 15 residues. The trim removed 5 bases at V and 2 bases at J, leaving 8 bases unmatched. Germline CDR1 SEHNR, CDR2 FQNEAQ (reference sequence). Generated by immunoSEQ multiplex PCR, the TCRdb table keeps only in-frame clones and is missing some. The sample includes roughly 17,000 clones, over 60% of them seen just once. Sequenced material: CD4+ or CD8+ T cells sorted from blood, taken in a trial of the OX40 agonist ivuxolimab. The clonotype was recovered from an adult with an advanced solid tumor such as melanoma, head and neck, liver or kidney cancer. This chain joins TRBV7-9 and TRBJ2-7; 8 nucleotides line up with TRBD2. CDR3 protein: CASSPSGGRAYEQYF. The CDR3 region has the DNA TGTGCCAGCAGCCCAAGCGGGGGCCGGGCCTACGAGCAGTACTTC.